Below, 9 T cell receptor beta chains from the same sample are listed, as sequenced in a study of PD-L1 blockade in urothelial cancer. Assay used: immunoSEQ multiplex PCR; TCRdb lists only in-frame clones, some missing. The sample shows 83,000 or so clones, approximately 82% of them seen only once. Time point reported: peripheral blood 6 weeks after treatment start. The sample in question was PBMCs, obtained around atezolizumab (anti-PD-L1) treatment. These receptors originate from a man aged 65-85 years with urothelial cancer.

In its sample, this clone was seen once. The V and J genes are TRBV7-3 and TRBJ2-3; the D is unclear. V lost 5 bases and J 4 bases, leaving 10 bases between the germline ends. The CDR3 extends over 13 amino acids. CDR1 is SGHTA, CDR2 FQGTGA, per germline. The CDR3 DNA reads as TGTGCCAGCAGCCGAGGTCTGGCAGATACGCAGTATTTT. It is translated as CASSRGLADTQYF.

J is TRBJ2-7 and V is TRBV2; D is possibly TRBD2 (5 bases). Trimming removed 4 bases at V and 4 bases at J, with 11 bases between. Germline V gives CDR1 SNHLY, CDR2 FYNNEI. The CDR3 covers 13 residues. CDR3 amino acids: CASSALRTYEQYF. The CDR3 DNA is TGTGCCAGCAGTGCTCTGCGGACTTACGAGCAGTACTTC.

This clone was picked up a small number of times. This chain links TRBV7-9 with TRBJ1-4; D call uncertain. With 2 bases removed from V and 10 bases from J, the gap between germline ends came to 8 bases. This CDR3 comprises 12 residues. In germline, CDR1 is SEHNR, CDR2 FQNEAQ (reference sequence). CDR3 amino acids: CASSLPTGKLFF. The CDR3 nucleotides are TGTGCCAGCAGCTTACCGACTGGAAAACTGTTTTTT. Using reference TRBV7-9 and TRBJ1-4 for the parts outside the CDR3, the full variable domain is DTGVSQNPRHKITKRGQNVTFRCDPISEHNRLYWYRQTLGQGPEFLTYFQNEAQLEKSRLLSDRFSAERPKGSFSTLEIQRTEQGDSAMYLCASSLPTGKLFFGSGTQLSVL.

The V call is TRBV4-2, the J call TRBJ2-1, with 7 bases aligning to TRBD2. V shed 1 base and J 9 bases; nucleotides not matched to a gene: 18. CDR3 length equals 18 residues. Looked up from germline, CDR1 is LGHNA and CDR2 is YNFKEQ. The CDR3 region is CASSQGRGVTMGASEQFF. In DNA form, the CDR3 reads TGTGCCAGCAGCCAAGGCCGGGGGGTGACTATGGGAGCATCTGAGCAGTTCTTC.

The CDR3 region has the DNA TGTGCCAGCAGCCCCTGGTCAGGGGTGCAGAACGAGCAGTACTTC. Amino acids: CASSPWSGVQNEQYF. The chain carries TRBV7-6 and TRBJ2-7, with D tentatively TRBD1 (6 bases). The V and J ends lost 5 bases and 5 bases respectively, with 19 bases between them. Germline V lookup: CDR1 SGHVS, CDR2 FNYEAQ. The CDR3 loop spans 15 amino acids. The full variable domain, rest sourced from reference TRBV7-6 and TRBJ2-7, is GAGVSQSPRYKVTKRGQDVALRCDPISGHVSLYWYRQALGQGPEFLTYFNYEAQQDKSGLPNDRFSAERPEGSISTLTIQRTEQRDSAMYRCASSPWSGVQNEQYFGPGTRLTVT.

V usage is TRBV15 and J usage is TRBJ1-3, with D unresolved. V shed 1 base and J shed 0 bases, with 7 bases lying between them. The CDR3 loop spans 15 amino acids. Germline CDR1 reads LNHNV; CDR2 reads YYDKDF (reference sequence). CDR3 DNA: TGTGCCACCAGCAGAGGTGGAGACTCTGGAAACACCATATATTTT. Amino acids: CATSRGGDSGNTIYF.

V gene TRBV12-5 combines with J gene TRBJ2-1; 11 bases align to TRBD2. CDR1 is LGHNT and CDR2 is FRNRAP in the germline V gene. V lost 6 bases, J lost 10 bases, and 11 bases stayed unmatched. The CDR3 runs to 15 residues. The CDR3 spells CASGTGTSGLREQFF. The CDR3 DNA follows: TGTGCTAGTGGCACCGGGACTAGCGGACTTAGAGAGCAGTTCTTC.

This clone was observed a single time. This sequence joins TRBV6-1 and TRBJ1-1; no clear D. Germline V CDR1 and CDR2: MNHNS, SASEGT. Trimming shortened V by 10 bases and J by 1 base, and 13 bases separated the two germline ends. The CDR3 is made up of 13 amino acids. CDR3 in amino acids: CATSRETNTEAFF. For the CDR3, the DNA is TGTGCCACATCAAGAGAAACGAACACTGAAGCTTTCTTT.

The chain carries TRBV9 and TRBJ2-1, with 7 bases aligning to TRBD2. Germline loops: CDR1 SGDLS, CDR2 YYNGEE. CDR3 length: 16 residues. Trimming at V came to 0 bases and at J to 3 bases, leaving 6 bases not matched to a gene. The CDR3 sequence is CASSVGSGSGYNEQFF. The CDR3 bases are TGTGCCAGCAGCGTAGGTAGCGGGTCGGGCTACAATGAGCAGTTCTTC.